The 9 T cell receptor beta chains below all came from one sample that was sequenced in a study of beta chain features in type 1 diabetes (dated by TCRdb to the late 2010s). The method behind the library was the immunoSEQ multiplex PCR assay. The entire amount of isolated RNA was reverse transcribed using the High Capacity cDNA Reverse Transcription Kit, so the sequenced TCRB transcripts were expressed ones. The immuneACCESS repertoire file appears here via TCRdb, limited to in-frame rearrangements. These files lack a portion of the clones; in checked studies, under half of the deficit traces to unresolved V genes, and the cause of the others is not known. This sample comprises about half a million clones, over 25% of them detected only once. The ten largest make up around 0.065% of the sample. Sequencing input: naive CD4+ T cells from blood. What this sample's cell subset or site label stands for: true naive CD4+ T cells. The receptor source for this set is a man aged 18 to 29 in good health.

The chain employs TRBV30 and TRBJ1-2; D is unclear. CDR1 and CDR2 (germline): GTSNPN, SVGIG (reference sequence). The CDR3 length is 14 residues. Trimming cost V 1 base and J 6 bases, with 15 bases left between them. CDR3 loop: CAWSGRAAGHGYTF. CDR3 nucleotide sequence: TGTGCCTGGAGTGGACGGGCCGCAGGCCATGGCTACACCTTC.

This clone has only a few counts. The chain links TRBV5-1 to TRBJ2-2; a weak D match, TRBD2 (6 bases). Germline V gene data show CDR1 as SGHRS and CDR2 as YFSETQ. The V and J ends lost 2 bases and 5 bases respectively, with 13 bases between them. The CDR3 has 15 residues. The CDR3 region is CASSFGGPRTGELFF. CDR3 sequence (DNA): TGCGCCAGCAGCTTCGGAGGGCCCCGGACCGGGGAGCTGTTTTTT.

This rearrangement joins TRBV15 to TRBJ1-4; 8 bases are shared with TRBD1. There are 15 residues in the CDR3. Germline assignment: CDR1 LNHNV and CDR2 YYDKDF (reference sequence). V lost 3 bases and J lost 8; bases outside the gene matches: 8. The CDR3 nucleotides read TGTGCCACCAGCAGCGGGGACAGGTCAGACGAAAAACTGTTTTTT. It specifies CATSSGDRSDEKLFF.

This clone was counted between two and nine times. The chain has TRBV5-4 and TRBJ1-4, with TRBD1 matching 7 bases. This CDR3 contains 15 residues. The ends lost 4 bases at V and 1 base at J; junction bases unmatched: 4. Per the germline V gene, CDR1 is SGHNT and CDR2 is YYREEE (reference sequence). CDR3 coding DNA: TGTGCCAGCAGCGCAGACAGGGTAACTAATGAAAAACTGTTTTTT. Amino acid sequence: CASSADRVTNEKLFF.

The CDR3 nucleotides read TGCGCCAGCAGCCCTGACCCAACTAGCGGGACGGTCGGGGAGCTGTTTTTT. This gives the protein CASSPDPTSGTVGELFF. This sequence joins TRBV4-1 and TRBJ2-2, with 10 bases fitting TRBD2. Looked up from germline, CDR1 is MGHRA and CDR2 is YSYEKL. This CDR3 comprises 17 residues. Trimming cost V 4 bases and J 7 bases; bases outside gene matches: 12.

The chain employs TRBV5-1 and TRBJ2-5; D is uncertain. The V end was cut by 5 bases, the J end by 1 base, with 6 bases between. This CDR3 region has 12 residues. The germline V gene has CDR1 SGHRS and CDR2 YFSETQ. The CDR3, as DNA: TGCGCCAGCAGACTATCCCAAGAGACCCAGTACTTC. This codes for CASRLSQETQYF.

This chain links TRBV11-2 with TRBJ2-2; 10 bases are shared with TRBD1. Trimming removed 1 base from V and 2 bases from J; junction bases left unmatched: 1. The CDR3 is 16 amino acids. Germline CDR1 and CDR2: SGHAT and FQNNGV. Here the CDR3 DNA reads TGTGCCAGCAGCTTAGGGGACAGGGGAAACACCGGGGAGCTGTTTTTT. Translation gives CASSLGDRGNTGELFF.

This clone has only a few counts. CDR3: CASSQDQNIQYF. The CDR3 DNA is TGCGCCAGCAGCCAAGATCAGAACATTCAGTACTTC. The V call is TRBV4-1, the J call TRBJ2-4; D uncertain. The germline V and J ends were trimmed by 0 bases and 7 bases, with 4 bases remaining between them. Germline CDR1 MGHRA, CDR2 YSYEKL. The length of the CDR3 is 12 residues.

In its sample, this clone was seen a few times. The V call is TRBV2, the J call TRBJ2-4; D unclear. V lost 1 base and J 0 bases, leaving 4 bases between the germline ends. The length of the CDR3 is 14 residues. The germline CDR1 and CDR2 sequences are SNHLY and FYNNEI. CDR3 DNA: TGTGCCAGCAGTGAAGTGCTAGCCAAAAACATTCAGTACTTC. It yields the protein CASSEVLAKNIQYF.